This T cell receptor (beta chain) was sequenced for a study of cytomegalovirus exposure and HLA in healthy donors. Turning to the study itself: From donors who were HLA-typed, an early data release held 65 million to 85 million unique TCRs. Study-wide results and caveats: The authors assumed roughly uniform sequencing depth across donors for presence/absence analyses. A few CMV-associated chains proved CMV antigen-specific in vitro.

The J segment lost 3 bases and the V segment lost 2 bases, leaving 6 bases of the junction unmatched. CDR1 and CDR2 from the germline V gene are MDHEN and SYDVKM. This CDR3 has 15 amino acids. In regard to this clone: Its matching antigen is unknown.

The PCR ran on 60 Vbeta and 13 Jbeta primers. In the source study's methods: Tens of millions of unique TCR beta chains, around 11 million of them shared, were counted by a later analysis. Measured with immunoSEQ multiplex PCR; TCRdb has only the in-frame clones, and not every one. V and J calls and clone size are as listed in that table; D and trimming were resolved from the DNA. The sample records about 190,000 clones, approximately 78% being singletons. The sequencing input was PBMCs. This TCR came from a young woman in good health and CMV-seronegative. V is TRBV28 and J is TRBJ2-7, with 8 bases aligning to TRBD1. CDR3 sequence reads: CASSLQGQGLYEQYF. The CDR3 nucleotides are TGTGCCAGCAGTTTACAAGGACAGGGCCTCTACGAGCAGTACTTC.